One and the same sample provided the 27 T cell receptor beta chains below, sequenced in a study of regulatory T cells in long-lasting Graves disease. Time point meaning: newly diagnosed GD, antithyroid drugs for less than 3 months. The TCR library was made from RNA that had been extracted from PBMCs in TRIzol. CDR3 regions were amplified by Arm-PCR using iRepertoire HTBI primers to build TCR beta libraries. TCRdb used MiXCR to reprocess the multiplex PCR reads, holding one entry per CDR3 protein. The sample holds 440,000 or so distinct CDR3 sequences, less than 20% seen once. Another study also made use of these data, one on T cells in Graves' hyperthyroidism and ophthalmopathy.

The material sequenced was peripheral blood mononuclear cells (PBMCs), taken at new diagnosis, from a patient treated with antithyroid drugs. The receptor source for this set is a woman aged 25 to 39 with Graves disease.

This clonotype was counted many times. The chain joins TRBV7-9 to TRBJ2-7; 7 bases match TRBD1. The germline gives CDR1 SEHNR, CDR2 FQNEAQ (reference sequence). The V and J ends lost 1 base and 3 bases, in that order; junction bases with no gene match: 6. The length of the CDR3 is 15 residues. The CDR3 reads CASSLVEGANYEQYF. The CDR3 nucleotides read TGTGCCAGCAGCTTAGTCGAGGGGGCCAACTACGAGCAGTACTTC.

J is TRBJ2-2 and V is TRBV11-2; a weak D match, TRBD1 (6 bases). Trimming cost V 2 bases and J 5 bases, with 12 bases left between them. The CDR3 sequence is 15 residues long. Looked up from germline, CDR1 is SGHAT and CDR2 is FQNNGV. The CDR3 DNA sequence: TGTGCCAGCAGCTTAAGCTCCAGGGGAACCGGGGAGCTGTTTTTT. It is translated as CASSLSSRGTGELFF. Variable domain in full (rest from reference TRBV11-2 and TRBJ2-2): EAGVAQSPRYKIIEKRQSVAFWCNPISGHATLYWYQQILGQGPKLLIQFQNNGVVDDSQLPKDRFSAERLKGVDSTLKIQPAKLEDSAVYLCASSLSSRGTGELFFGEGSRLTVL.

There are a few counts of this clonotype. The rearrangement links TRBV7-9 to TRBJ1-1; no definite D call. The germline V gene has CDR1 SEHNR and CDR2 FQNEAQ (reference sequence). V lost 3 bases and J 1 base, leaving 9 bases between the germline ends. The CDR3 extends over 14 amino acids. The chain's CDR3 is CASSFDLGNTEAFF. Written as DNA, the CDR3 is TGTGCCAGCAGCTTCGATCTGGGGAACACTGAAGCTTTCTTT.

In its sample, this clonotype was seen many times. The chain recombines TRBV7-2 with TRBJ2-3; D unclear. Between the trimmed V and J ends, which lost 1 base and 5 bases, there was a span of 7 bases. Looked up from germline, CDR1 is SGHTA and CDR2 is FQGNSA. This CDR3 contains 13 residues. The CDR3 loop reads CASSLVDGDTQYF. CDR3 DNA: TGTGCCAGCAGCTTAGTAGACGGAGATACGCAGTATTTT.

This chain links TRBV10-3 with TRBJ2-1, with 10 positions matching TRBD2. After removal of 5 bases from V and 7 bases from J, the junction contained 2 bases not matched to a gene. The CDR3 is 13 residues long. CDR1 and CDR2 from the germline V gene are ENHRY and SYGVKD. As DNA, the CDR3 is TGTGCCATCAGTAGCGGGAGGGAAAATGAGCAGTTCTTC. Translated: CAISSGRENEQFF.

This clonotype occurred many times. The chain uses TRBV20-1 and TRBJ1-1; D is uncertain. Germline V lookup: CDR1 DFQATT, CDR2 SNEGSKA (reference sequence). V was clipped by 0 bases and J by 1 base, with 6 bases between them. The CDR3 length is 13 residues. CDR3: CSARDGSNTEAFF. The CDR3 nucleotides read TGCAGTGCTAGAGATGGGTCGAACACTGAAGCTTTCTTT.

This clonotype was observed at least ten times. As DNA, the CDR3 is TGTGCCAGCAGCTTAGTATGGAAGGGGGACCAAGAGACCCAGTACTTC. It translates to CASSLVWKGDQETQYF. This chain connects TRBV7-9 to TRBJ2-5; weak D call: TRBD1 (6 bases). V was cut by 1 base and J by 0 bases, with 12 bases left in between. The germline CDR1 and CDR2 sequences are SEHNR and FQNEAQ (reference sequence). The CDR3 spans 16 residues.

This clonotype came up a few times. This chain uses TRBV20-1 with TRBJ1-5, with 7 bases identical to TRBD1. After removal of 3 bases from V and 1 base from J, the junction contained 12 bases not matched to a gene. Germline values: CDR1 DFQATT, CDR2 SNEGSKA (reference sequence). There are 17 residues in the CDR3. CDR3 nucleotide sequence: TGCAGTGCTAGTGATTTTGAGGGGGCGGAAAGCAATCAGCCCCAGCATTTT. It specifies CSASDFEGAESNQPQHF.

V usage is TRBV11-1 and J usage is TRBJ2-7, with a weak D call TRBD2 (6 bases). This CDR3 contains 14 residues. Germline V gives CDR1 SGHAT, CDR2 FQDESV (reference sequence). Trimming left V 4 bases short and J 4 bases short, with 14 bases between. This CDR3 reads CASSSNRERYEQYF. The CDR3 DNA reads as TGTGCCAGCAGCTCAAACCGGGAGAGATACGAGCAGTACTTC.

This clonotype was recorded at least ten times. The V gene is TRBV28, the J gene TRBJ2-7, with a tentative D call TRBD1 (5 bases). Trimming removed 6 bases at V and 5 bases at J, with 17 bases between. Germline assignment: CDR1 MDHEN and CDR2 SYDVKM. The CDR3 extends over 14 amino acids. The DNA of the CDR3 is TGTGCCAGCAGCCTTATCCAGGAAGGGGACGAGCAGTACTTC. Protein sequence: CASSLIQEGDEQYF. Full variable domain (rest looked up from reference TRBV28 and TRBJ2-7): DVKVTQSSRYLVKRTGEKVFLECVQDMDHENMFWYRQDPGLGLRLIYFSYDVKMKEKGDIPEGYSVSREKKERFSLILESASTNQTSMYLCASSLIQEGDEQYFGPGTRLTVT.

This clonotype has only a few counts. The V call is TRBV29-1, the J call TRBJ2-5; 8 bases map to TRBD2. Germline CDR1 reads SQVTM; CDR2 reads ANQGSEA. The V and J ends lost 7 bases and 3 bases, in that order; junction bases with no gene match: 7. The length of the CDR3 is 13 residues. The CDR3 loop reads CSASGGGKETQYF. The CDR3 nucleotides read TGCAGCGCCTCCGGGGGGGGTAAAGAGACCCAGTACTTC.

This clonotype was recorded at least ten times. J is TRBJ2-5 and V is TRBV5-1; D may match TRBD1 or TRBD2 (5 bases each). CDR1 and CDR2 (germline): SGHRS, YFSETQ. V lost 0 bases and J 4 bases, leaving 16 bases between the germline ends. CDR3 length: 16 amino acids. CDR3 amino acids: CASSLAGTGGGETQYF. The CDR3 DNA reads as TGCGCCAGCAGCTTGGCCGGGACCGGTGGCGGAGAGACCCAGTACTTC.

This clonotype was observed at least ten times. The chain joins TRBV14 to TRBJ2-1; TRBD2 matches at 7 bases. CDR3 length: 15 residues. V lost 4 bases to trimming and J lost 2 bases; unmatched junction nucleotides: 5. Germline CDR1 reads SGHDN; CDR2 reads FVKESK. The CDR3 region has the DNA TGTGCCAGCAGCCGACCGGGACTACCCTACAATGAGCAGTTCTTC. Protein sequence: CASSRPGLPYNEQFF.

In regard to this clonotype: This may be a read error: a much more frequent sequence differs by one nucleotide. Because it lacks the conserved phenylalanine or tryptophan at the end, this CDR3 is likely a read error. This chain uses TRBV20-1 with TRBJ2-3; no definite D call. Germline loops: CDR1 DFQATT, CDR2 SNEGSKA (reference sequence). V lost 5 bases, J lost 0 bases, and 15 bases lay in between. The CDR3 runs 15 residues. CDR3 loop: CSAETVGISTDTQYL. CDR3 coding DNA: TGCAGTGCTGAAACCGTAGGGATTAGCACAGATACGCAGTATCTT.

The chain joins TRBV7-6 to TRBJ2-3, with D perhaps TRBD2 (7 bases). Germline V gene sequence: CDR1 SGHVS, CDR2 FNYEAQ. There are 19 residues in the CDR3. V was cut by 5 bases and J by 0 bases, with 24 bases left in between. DNA of the CDR3: TGTGCCAGCAGCACCCTCCCTAGGGGGGGAATTCCTAGCACAGATACGCAGTATTTT. Its protein is CASSTLPRGGIPSTDTQYF. The whole variable domain, remainder taken from reference TRBV7-6 and TRBJ2-3, is GAGVSQSPRYKVTKRGQDVALRCDPISGHVSLYWYRQALGQGPEFLTYFNYEAQQDKSGLPNDRFSAERPEGSISTLTIQRTEQRDSAMYRCASSTLPRGGIPSTDTQYFGPGTRLTVL.

V usage is TRBV12-3 or TRBV12-4 and J usage is TRBJ2-3; TRBD1 might be the D (7 bases). The CDR3 extends over 13 amino acids. The V end was cut by 6 bases, the J end by 3 bases, with 10 bases between. In DNA, the CDR3 is TGTGCCAGCAGGGAGGGGGCAACAGATACGCAGTATTTT. Protein sequence: CASREGATDTQYF.

This clonotype was counted at least ten times. The CDR3 DNA reads as TGTGCCAGCAGTTTATTTTTCAGGGGGCAAATACAGCCCCAGCATTTT. The encoded protein is CASSLFFRGQIQPQHF. V and J are TRBV28 and TRBJ1-5; 8 positions match TRBD1. Losses at the gene ends were 1 base for V and 7 bases for J; bases not matched to a gene: 9. The germline gives CDR1 MDHEN, CDR2 SYDVKM. The CDR3 sequence is 16 residues long.

The rearrangement joins TRBV27 to TRBJ2-5; D not certain. The CDR3 sequence is 13 residues long. Per the germline V gene, CDR1 is MNHEY and CDR2 is SMNVEV (reference sequence). V was cut by 7 bases and J by 3 bases, with 12 bases left in between. As DNA, the CDR3 is TGTGCCAGCATGGCGGCAGAAAAAGAGACCCAGTACTTC. Amino acids: CASMAAEKETQYF.

Regarding this clonotype: This clone may be a read error of a much larger clone one base away. The chain recombines TRBV12-3 or TRBV12-4 with TRBJ2-1; D is ambiguous. CDR3 length: 11 residues. CDR3 residues: CASSLANGQFF. CDR3 bases: TGTGCCAGCAGTTTAGCCAATGGGCAGTTCTTC.

The table lists this clonotype with many counts. The chain combines TRBV10-3 with TRBJ1-2; no reliable D call. This CDR3 comprises 13 residues. CDR1 is ENHRY and CDR2 is SYGVKD in the germline V gene. V was shortened by 11 bases and J by 6 bases, with 19 bases between the two germline ends. CDR3 DNA: TGTGCCTCCATGGGAGGGAAAGTTGATGGCTACACCTTC. This translates into CASMGGKVDGYTF.

This clonotype was found many times. The chain joins TRBV28 to TRBJ2-1; D not resolved. CDR3 length: 14 residues. Germline values: CDR1 MDHEN, CDR2 SYDVKM. The V end was cut by 2 bases, the J end by 8 bases, with 13 bases between. CDR3: CASSLVDRVHEQFF. Written as DNA, the CDR3 is TGTGCCAGCAGTTTAGTCGATCGGGTCCATGAGCAGTTCTTC. Supplemented by reference TRBV28 and TRBJ2-1, the full variable domain reads DVKVTQSSRYLVKRTGEKVFLECVQDMDHENMFWYRQDPGLGLRLIYFSYDVKMKEKGDIPEGYSVSREKKERFSLILESASTNQTSMYLCASSLVDRVHEQFFGPGTRLTVL.

A remark on this clonotype: A much larger clone lies one base from this, so it may be a read error. The missing conserved phenylalanine or tryptophan at the end of this CDR3 makes a read error likely. The CDR3: CAWSETGAQQETQYY. The CDR3 region has the DNA TGTGCCTGGAGCGAAACAGGGGCCCAGCAGGAGACCCAGTACTAC. The chain joins TRBV19 to TRBJ2-5; 7 positions match TRBD1. This CDR3 region has 15 residues. V lost 11 bases and J lost 5; bases outside the gene matches: 17. The germline gives CDR1 LNHDA, CDR2 SQIVND (reference sequence).

This clonotype came up many times. The chain has TRBV18 and TRBJ2-7; D gene uncertain. Trimming removed 4 bases from V and 0 bases from J, with 13 bases in between. This CDR3 comprises 15 residues. CDR1 KGHSH and CDR2 LQKENI come from the germline V gene. The CDR3 coding sequence is TGTGCCAGCTCACGATCAAGCGAGAACTCCTACGAGCAGTACTTC. Translating it yields CASSRSSENSYEQYF.

This clonotype was counted ten times or more. The chain is built from TRBV6-2 or TRBV6-3 and TRBJ2-7; the D call may be TRBD1 or TRBD2 (6 bases each). Germline-derived CDR1 and CDR2 are MNHEY and SVGEGT. V shed 8 bases and J shed 9 bases, with 14 bases lying between them. The length of the CDR3 is 11 residues. DNA for the CDR3: TGTGCCAGCGTGGGGGCCGGGAGGCAGTACTTC. The encoded protein is CASVGAGRQYF.

The CDR3 DNA follows: TGTGCCAGCAGTTACTCGGGACGTCCTTACCACACCGGGGAGCTGTTTTTT. Translated, it gives CASSYSGRPYHTGELFF. The J gene is TRBJ2-2, the V gene TRBV6-6; D might be TRBD1 or TRBD2, each matching 5 bases. The length of the CDR3 is 17 residues. The germline V gene encodes CDR1 MNHNY and CDR2 SVGAGI (reference sequence). The germline V and J ends were trimmed by 0 bases and 3 bases, with 14 bases remaining between them.

This clonotype was counted ten times or more. This chain links TRBV10-3 with TRBJ1-1, with D perhaps matching TRBD1 (5 bases). Germline values: CDR1 ENHRY, CDR2 SYGVKD. The CDR3 length is 14 residues. The germline V and J ends were trimmed by 5 bases and 1 base, with 11 bases remaining between them. The CDR3 sequence is CAISSPGGNTEAFF. The CDR3 bases are TGTGCCATCAGTTCCCCCGGGGGGAACACTGAAGCTTTCTTT.

Written as DNA, the CDR3 is TGCAGTGCTTCTTCAGGGTTTTCTGAAGCTTTCTTT. As protein: CSASSGFSEAFF. The rearrangement links TRBV20-1 to TRBJ1-1, with D perhaps matching TRBD1 (5 bases). The CDR3 totals 12 residues. Trimming cost V 5 bases and J 6 bases, with 13 bases left between them. Germline V gives CDR1 DFQATT, CDR2 SNEGSKA (reference sequence).